This is a list of T cell receptor beta chains from one sample in a study of blood T cell repertoires in COVID-19. TCRdb's copy holds only in-frame clones and misses some; the assay was immunoSEQ multiplex PCR. This table has 200,000 to 250,000 clones, approximately 89% appearing once. Material: PBMCs or T cells enriched from blood (not recorded which). These receptors all come from a woman in her twenties or thirties who had been exposed to COVID-19. Both conserved end residues are part of each CDR3. Each record gives: J gene, clone size, D gene, V gene, CDR3 DNA, CDR3 protein. D genes are given only for firm matches. Clone sizes are given selectively: once, few, many, or a class where the clone is expanded.

j_gene: TRBJ2-1; abundance: .; d_gene: TRBD2; v_gene: TRBV7-3; CDR3nt: TGTGCCAGCAGTTTATACCCGGGACTAACCTACAATGAGCAGTTCTTC; CDR3aa: CASSLYPGLTYNEQFF
j_gene: TRBJ2-1; abundance: .; d_gene: TRBD2; v_gene: TRBV4-2; CDR3nt: TGTGCCAGCAGCCCCGGGACTAGCTCCTACAATGAGCAGTTCTTC; CDR3aa: CASSPGTSSYNEQFF
j_gene: TRBJ1-5; abundance: .; d_gene: .; v_gene: TRBV4-2; CDR3nt: TGTGCCAGCAGCCAAGATTGGGAGGTCAATCAGCCCCAGCATTTT; CDR3aa: CASSQDWEVNQPQHF
j_gene: TRBJ2-3; abundance: .; d_gene: .; v_gene: TRBV27; CDR3nt: TGTGCCAGCAGTTTACAGGGAGATACGCAGTATTTT; CDR3aa: CASSLQGDTQYF
j_gene: TRBJ2-5; abundance: .; d_gene: .; v_gene: TRBV2; CDR3nt: TGTGCCACCACTTTCCAGGGGAAGGTCAGACAAGAGACCCAGTACTTC; CDR3aa: CATTFQGKVRQETQYF
j_gene: TRBJ1-3; abundance: .; d_gene: .; v_gene: TRBV5-6; CDR3nt: TGTGCCAGCAGCTTGACAGGGCAAGTGGGAAACACCATATATTTT; CDR3aa: CASSLTGQVGNTIYF
j_gene: TRBJ2-5; abundance: .; d_gene: .; v_gene: TRBV6-5; CDR3nt: TGTGCCAGCAGTTACTCGAGACAGGGAGGCGAGACCCAGTACTTC; CDR3aa: CASSYSRQGGETQYF
j_gene: TRBJ2-7; abundance: .; d_gene: TRBD2; v_gene: TRBV5-1; CDR3nt: TGCGCCAGCAGCTTGGGAGCTAGCGGCTCCTACGAGCAGTACTTC; CDR3aa: CASSLGASGSYEQYF
j_gene: TRBJ1-2; abundance: .; d_gene: TRBD1; v_gene: TRBV7-9; CDR3nt: TGTGCCAGCAGCTCGCCGGGACAGGGGGCGTTTGGCTACACCTTC; CDR3aa: CASSSPGQGAFGYTF
j_gene: TRBJ2-4; abundance: .; d_gene: .; v_gene: TRBV7-2; CDR3nt: TGTGCCAGCAGCTTGAGGGGGGGGCCGGGAAACATTCAGTACTTC; CDR3aa: CASSLRGGPGNIQYF
j_gene: TRBJ1-3; abundance: once; d_gene: TRBD1; v_gene: TRBV11-2; CDR3nt: TGTGCCAGCAGCTTAAGATTTGCCACACAGGGGTCAGGAAACACCATATATTTT; CDR3aa: CASSLRFATQGSGNTIYF